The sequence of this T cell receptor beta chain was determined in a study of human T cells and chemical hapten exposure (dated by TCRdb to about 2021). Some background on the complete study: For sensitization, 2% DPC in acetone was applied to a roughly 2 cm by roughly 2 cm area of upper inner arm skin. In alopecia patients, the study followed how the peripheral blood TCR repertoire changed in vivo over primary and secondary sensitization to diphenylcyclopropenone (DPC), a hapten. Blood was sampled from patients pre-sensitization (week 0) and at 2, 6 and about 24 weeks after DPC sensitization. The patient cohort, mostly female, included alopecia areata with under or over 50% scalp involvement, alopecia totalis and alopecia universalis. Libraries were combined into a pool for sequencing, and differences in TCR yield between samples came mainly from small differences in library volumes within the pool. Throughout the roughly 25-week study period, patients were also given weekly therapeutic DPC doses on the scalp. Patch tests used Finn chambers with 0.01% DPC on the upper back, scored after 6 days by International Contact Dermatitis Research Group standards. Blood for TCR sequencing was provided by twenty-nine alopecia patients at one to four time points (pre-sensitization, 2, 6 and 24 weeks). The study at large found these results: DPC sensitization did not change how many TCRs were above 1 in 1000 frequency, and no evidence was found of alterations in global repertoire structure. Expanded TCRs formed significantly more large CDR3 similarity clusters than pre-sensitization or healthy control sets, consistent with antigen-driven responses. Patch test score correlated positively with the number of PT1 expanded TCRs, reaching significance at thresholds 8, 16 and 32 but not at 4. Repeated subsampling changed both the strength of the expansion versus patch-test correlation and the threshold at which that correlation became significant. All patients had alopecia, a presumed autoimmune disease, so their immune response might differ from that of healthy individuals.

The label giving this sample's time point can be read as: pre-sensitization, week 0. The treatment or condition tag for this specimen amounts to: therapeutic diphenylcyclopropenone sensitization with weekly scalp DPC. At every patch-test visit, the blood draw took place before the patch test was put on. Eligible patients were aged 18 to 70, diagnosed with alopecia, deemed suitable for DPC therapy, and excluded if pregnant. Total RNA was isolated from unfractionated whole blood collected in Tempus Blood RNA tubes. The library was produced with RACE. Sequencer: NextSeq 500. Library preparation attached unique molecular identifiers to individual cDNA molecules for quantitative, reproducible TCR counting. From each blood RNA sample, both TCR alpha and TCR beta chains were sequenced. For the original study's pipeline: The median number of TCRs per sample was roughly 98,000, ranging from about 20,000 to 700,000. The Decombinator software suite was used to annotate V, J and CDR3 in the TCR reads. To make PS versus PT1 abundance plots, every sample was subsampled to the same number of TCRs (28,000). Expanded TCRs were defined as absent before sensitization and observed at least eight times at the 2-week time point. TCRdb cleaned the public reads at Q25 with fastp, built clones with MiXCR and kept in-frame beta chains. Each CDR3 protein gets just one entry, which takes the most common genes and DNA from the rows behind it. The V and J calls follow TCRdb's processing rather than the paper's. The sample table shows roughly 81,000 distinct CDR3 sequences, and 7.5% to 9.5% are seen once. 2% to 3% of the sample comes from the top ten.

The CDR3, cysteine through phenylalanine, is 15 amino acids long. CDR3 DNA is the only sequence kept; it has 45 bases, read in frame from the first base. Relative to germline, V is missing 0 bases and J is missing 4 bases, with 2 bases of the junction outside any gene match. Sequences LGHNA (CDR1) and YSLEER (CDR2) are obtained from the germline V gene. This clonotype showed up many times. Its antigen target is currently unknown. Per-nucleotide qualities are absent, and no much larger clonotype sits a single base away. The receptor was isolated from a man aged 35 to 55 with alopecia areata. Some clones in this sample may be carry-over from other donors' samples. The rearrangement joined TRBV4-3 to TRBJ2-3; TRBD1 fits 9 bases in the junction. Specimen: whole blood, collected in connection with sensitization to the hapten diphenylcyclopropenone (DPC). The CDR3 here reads CASSQDRQGADTQYF. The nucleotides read TGCGCCAGCAGCCAAGATCGACAGGGGGCAGATACGCAGTATTTT.